A single sample gave rise to the 13 T cell receptor beta chains below, sequenced in a study of T cells in Graves' hyperthyroidism and ophthalmopathy. RNA transcripts yielded amplified TCR beta CDR3 regions. TCR CDR3 underwent first-round RT-PCR with the HTBI primer set. A single record per CDR3 protein comes from TCRdb applying MiXCR to the multiplex PCR reads. The table shows around 600,000 distinct CDR3 sequences, with more than 15% occurring only once. Sequenced input: blood. These receptors all stem from a woman in her 40s with Graves' ophthalmopathy.

This clonotype was found a few times. The CDR3 region is CASSGGLADSNTGELFF. The CDR3 coding sequence is TGTGCCAGCAGCGGGGGACTAGCGGACTCGAACACCGGGGAGCTGTTTTTT. The rearrangement uses TRBV9 and TRBJ2-2; 11 bases line up with TRBD2. Germline values: CDR1 SGDLS, CDR2 YYNGEE. This CDR3 region has 17 residues. After removal of 3 bases from V and 0 bases from J, the junction contained 4 bases not matched to a gene.

This clonotype showed up many times. The rearrangement joins TRBV6-1 to TRBJ1-1, with D unresolved. The CDR3 extends over 13 amino acids. From germline, CDR1 is MNHNS and CDR2 SASEGT. Trimming took off 6 bases at V and 1 base at J, with 9 bases between the two ends. The CDR3 reads CASSADGNTEAFF. The CDR3 nucleotides are TGTGCCAGCAGCGCTGACGGGAACACTGAAGCTTTCTTT.

In this sample, this clonotype turned up a few times. The gene calls are TRBV5-1 and TRBJ2-2; the match to TRBD2 covers 10 bases. After removal of 5 bases from V and 6 bases from J, the junction contained 7 bases not matched to a gene. This CDR3 contains 15 residues. Germline CDR1 is SGHRS and CDR2 is YFSETQ. The chain's CDR3 is CASRTLAGVSGELFF. The CDR3 coding sequence is TGCGCCAGCAGAACCCTAGCGGGAGTTTCCGGGGAGCTGTTTTTT.

This clonotype was seen at least ten times. V usage is TRBV2 and J usage is TRBJ1-1, with D perhaps TRBD1 (5 bases). Trimming took off 5 bases at V and 0 bases at J, with 13 bases between the two ends. CDR3 length equals 15 residues. Germline V CDR1 and CDR2: SNHLY, FYNNEI. The CDR3: CASSPGWGMNTEAFF. The CDR3 DNA sequence: TGTGCCAGCAGTCCAGGGTGGGGGATGAACACTGAAGCTTTCTTT. Complete variable domain (other parts from reference TRBV2 and TRBJ1-1): EPEVTQTPSHQVTQMGQEVILRCVPISNHLYFYWYRQILGQKVEFLVSFYNNEISEKSEIFDDQFSVERPDGSNFTLKIRSTKLEDSAMYFCASSPGWGMNTEAFFGQGTRLTVV.

The sample holds a few counts of this clonotype. V gene TRBV5-1 combines with J gene TRBJ2-7, with D unclear. V gave up 4 bases and J gave up 5 bases, with 13 bases separating them. Germline values: CDR1 SGHRS, CDR2 YFSETQ. The length of the CDR3 is 13 residues. CDR3 nucleotides: TGCGCCAGCAGCCTTAACTTGCTGGACGAGCAGTACTTC. Its translation is CASSLNLLDEQYF.

This clonotype was picked up many times. The chain recombines TRBV12-5 with TRBJ1-5, with 8 bases identical to TRBD1. The CDR3 extends over 15 amino acids. CDR1 is LGHNT and CDR2 is FRNRAP in the germline V gene. V shed 5 bases and J 6 bases; nucleotides not matched to a gene: 9. CDR3 sequence reads: CASGRGQGLAQPQHF. The CDR3, as DNA: TGTGCTAGTGGTCGAGGACAGGGATTGGCTCAGCCCCAGCATTTT.

This clonotype was recorded a few times. V gene TRBV6-1 combines with J gene TRBJ2-3; TRBD1 is a possible D gene (6 bases). V was pared by 5 bases and J by 0 bases, with 12 bases between. The CDR3 spans 15 residues. The germline V gene has CDR1 MNHNS and CDR2 SASEGT. The CDR3 DNA reads as TGTGCCAGCAGTTATCAGGGGCCGAGCACAGATACGCAGTATTTT. Translating it yields CASSYQGPSTDTQYF.

This chain connects TRBV7-6 to TRBJ1-6; TRBD1 aligns across 10 bases. The CDR3 has 15 amino acids. Germline loops: CDR1 SGHVS, CDR2 FNYEAQ. Trimming removed 5 bases from V and 7 bases from J; junction bases left unmatched: 5. CDR3 bases: TGTGCCAGCAGCCCAGGGACAGGGGAAAATTCACCCCTCCACTTT. Translated, it gives CASSPGTGENSPLHF.

This chain links TRBV5-1 with TRBJ2-2; D not resolved. CDR3 length: 12 amino acids. Trimming shortened V by 7 bases and J by 6 bases, and 10 bases separated the two germline ends. The germline V gene encodes CDR1 SGHRS and CDR2 YFSETQ. This CDR3 reads CASFEGPGELFF. CDR3 bases: TGCGCCAGCTTCGAAGGGCCCGGGGAGCTGTTTTTT.

The rearrangement joins TRBV5-1 to TRBJ1-4, with 7 bases identical to TRBD1. CDR1 and CDR2 (germline): SGHRS, YFSETQ. The V segment lost 4 bases and the J segment 5 bases; nucleotides outside the gene matches: 5. There are 14 residues in the CDR3. The CDR3 reads CASSEGTENEKLFF. The CDR3 DNA reads as TGCGCCAGCAGCGAAGGGACAGAGAATGAAAAACTGTTTTTT.

Concerning this clonotype itself: An end of the junction differs from the germline gene, which may be a read error. The V gene is TRBV5-1, the J gene TRBJ1-1; TRBD1 is a possible D gene (6 bases). This CDR3 contains 15 residues. The germline gives CDR1 SGHRS, CDR2 YFSETQ. Here the CDR3 DNA reads TGCGCCAACAGCTTGGGGGCAGGAGGGGTGACTGAAGCTTTCTTT. Its protein product is CANSLGAGGVTEAFF. Using reference TRBV5-1 and TRBJ1-1 for the parts outside the CDR3, the full variable domain is KAGVTQTPRYLIKTRGQQVTLSCSPISGHRSVSWYQQTPGQGLQFLFEYFSETQRNKGNFPGRFSGRQFSNSRSEMNVSTLELGDSALYLCANSLGAGGVTEAFFGQGTRLTVV.

In this sample, this clonotype turned up a few times. A much bigger clone sits one base away, suggesting this may be a read error. The chain uses TRBV20-1 and TRBJ2-7; 14 nucleotides align to TRBD2. The CDR3 is 15 residues long. J lost 5 bases, V lost 4 bases, and 7 bases had no gene match. Germline CDR1 reads DFQATT; CDR2 reads SNEGSKA (reference sequence). The CDR3 region is CSATHGTSGRDEQYF. The CDR3 region has the DNA TGCAGTGCTACCCACGGGACTAGCGGGAGAGACGAGCAGTACTTC.

The table lists this clonotype with a few counts. V and J are TRBV5-1 and TRBJ2-3; TRBD1 matches 9 bases. The CDR3 covers 16 residues. J lost 3 bases, V lost 7 bases, and 12 bases had no gene match. Germline V gene sequence: CDR1 SGHRS, CDR2 YFSETQ. CDR3 loop: CASGYYPGQGTDTQYF. Here the CDR3 DNA reads TGCGCCAGCGGCTATTATCCGGGACAGGGAACAGATACGCAGTATTTT.